The present T cell receptor (beta chain) was sequenced within a study of vaccination and CD4 T cells after COVID-19. Study information: The cells in question were stimulated using overlapping spike peptides derived from SARS-CoV-2, HCoV-NL63, HCoV-OC43 and HCoV-229E. Study findings and constraints: Median SARS-CoV-2-reactive clonotypes rose from approximately 21 to 40, not significantly. Spike mono-reactivity marked 304 of 307 vaccine-specific clones in convalescent patients.

With the Oncomine TCR Beta short-read assay, DNA from cultured CD4+ T cells was sequenced. TCRdb itself ran the PCR reads through MiXCR, one entry per CDR3 protein. The sample has approximately 9,000 distinct CDR3 sequences; around 49% are singletons. The treatment here: approximately 9-day PBMC culture with coronavirus spike peptide pools or control peptides (ViraFEST assay). With peptide pools, ViraFEST first expanded antigen-specific T cells and afterwards sequenced their TCRs. V lost 5 bases and J lost 8, with 22 bases in between. The germline gives CDR1 MNHEY, CDR2 SMNVEV (reference sequence). This CDR3 contains 16 residues. Remarks on this clonotype: The antigen is not known.

This chain joins TRBV27 and TRBJ2-1, with D possibly TRBD2 on 6 matching bases. Sequences were obtained from CD4+ T cells from blood, cultured in vitro. The receptor's source is a human donor who had recovered from COVID-19. The CDR3 reads CASSPRGRAFLDEQFF. The DNA for the CDR3 is TGTGCCAGCAGTCCGCGGGGCAGGGCGTTCCTGGATGAGCAGTTCTTC.